These 9 T cell receptor beta chains were sequenced from one sample in a study of T cells after yellow fever vaccination. Each CDR3 protein is one row after TCRdb ran MiXCR on the 5' RACE reads. The table lists some 300,000 distinct CDR3 sequences, approximately 10% of them singletons. Source: CD4+ T cells sorted from PBMCs, taken 5 days after the yellow fever booster vaccination. The receptors originated from a man aged 18 to 30 who received the YFV17D yellow fever vaccine.

On this clonotype itself: The junction differs from germline at one of its ends, possibly a read error. CDR3 sequence reads: CASSSGTSGTHHF. The DNA for the CDR3 is TGTGCCAGCAGCTCAGGGACTAGCGGGACCCACCACTTC. This rearrangement joins TRBV7-3 to TRBJ2-7, with 13 bases lining up with TRBD2. Germline V CDR1 and CDR2: SGHTA, FQGTGA. There are 13 residues in the CDR3.

The chain combines TRBV5-1 with TRBJ2-5, with no clear D. The CDR3 runs to 15 residues. The V end was cut by 0 bases, the J end by 7 bases, with 16 bases between. The germline V gene encodes CDR1 SGHRS and CDR2 YFSETQ. CDR3 sequence reads: CASSLEGSLWGTQYF. The CDR3 coding sequence is TGCGCCAGCAGCTTGGAAGGCAGCCTGTGGGGGACCCAGTACTTC. Looking up the rest from reference TRBV5-1 and TRBJ2-5 gives the full variable domain: KAGVTQTPRYLIKTRGQQVTLSCSPISGHRSVSWYQQTPGQGLQFLFEYFSETQRNKGNFPGRFSGRQFSNSRSEMNVSTLELGDSALYLCASSLEGSLWGTQYFGPGTRLLVL.

This clonotype has more than one count but fewer than ten. The chain joins TRBV30 to TRBJ2-5; no reliable D call. The CDR3 is 13 residues long. From germline, CDR1 is GTSNPN and CDR2 SVGIG (reference sequence). The ends were cut back, 0 bases at V and 1 base at J, with 6 bases in the middle. The CDR3 DNA reads as TGTGCCTGGAGTGTGGGCACCCAAGAGACCCAGTACTTC. This encodes CAWSVGTQETQYF.

This chain joins TRBV5-1 and TRBJ1-2, with 8 bases aligning to TRBD1. This CDR3 region has 17 residues. Looked up from germline, CDR1 is SGHRS and CDR2 is YFSETQ. Germline trimming cut 1 base from V and 4 bases from J; bases unmatched to any gene: 12. CDR3 sequence: CASSLPLRDRFPYGYTF. Written as DNA, the CDR3 is TGCGCCAGCAGCTTGCCTTTACGGGACAGGTTCCCCTATGGCTACACCTTC.

The rearrangement joins TRBV6-2 or TRBV6-3 to TRBJ2-6; TRBD1 matches at 8 bases. Germline trimming cut 5 bases from V and 0 bases from J; bases unmatched to any gene: 9. Germline V gives CDR1 MNHEY, CDR2 SVGEGT. This CDR3 has 18 amino acids. The CDR3 protein is CASSRPGTGYSGANVLTF. The CDR3 bases are TGTGCCAGCAGTCGCCCCGGGACAGGCTACTCTGGGGCCAACGTCCTGACTTTC.

This clonotype was counted only a few times. An end of the junction differs from the germline gene, which may be a read error. The J gene is TRBJ1-4, the V gene TRBV11-2; unclear D gene. This CDR3 is 17 amino acids long. Germline V lookup: CDR1 SGHAT, CDR2 FQNNGV. The chain's CDR3 is CASSPDGRRATNEKLFF. CDR3 sequence (DNA): TGTGCCAGCAGCCCCGATGGGCGTCGGGCAACCAATGAAAAACTGTTTTTT.

This clonotype was observed a handful of times. In DNA form, the CDR3 reads TGTGCCAGCACCAACAAAGAAAACACTGAAGCTTTCTTT. As protein: CASTNKENTEAFF. This chain joins TRBV5-6 and TRBJ1-1; no definite D call. Germline CDR1 is SGHDT and CDR2 is YYEEEE. CDR3 length: 13 amino acids. V lost 6 bases and J lost 2, with 11 bases in between.

This clonotype came up a few times. V is TRBV11-2 and J is TRBJ2-3; D is tentatively TRBD1 or TRBD2 (5 bases each). V was clipped by 5 bases and J by 1 base, with 10 bases between them. From germline, CDR1 is SGHAT and CDR2 FQNNGV. The CDR3 has 14 residues. The CDR3 DNA sequence: TGTGCCAGCAGCCGGGACGGACGCACAGATACGCAGTATTTT. Translated: CASSRDGRTDTQYF. Full variable domain (outside the CDR3, taken from reference TRBV11-2 and TRBJ2-3): EAGVAQSPRYKIIEKRQSVAFWCNPISGHATLYWYQQILGQGPKLLIQFQNNGVVDDSQLPKDRFSAERLKGVDSTLKIQPAKLEDSAVYLCASSRDGRTDTQYFGPGTRLTVL.

Here the CDR3 DNA reads TGCGCCAGCAGCCAAGGGGGGAACACAGATACGCAGTATTTT. Translation gives CASSQGGNTDTQYF. The genes are TRBV4-3 and TRBJ2-3; D tentatively fits TRBD1 or TRBD2 (5 bases each). V was trimmed by 1 base and J by 2 bases, leaving 7 bases between them. From germline, CDR1 is LGHNA and CDR2 YSLEER. CDR3 length equals 14 residues.